This T cell receptor beta chain was found in a study of response to subunit inactivated influenza vaccine. CDR3 length: 13 residues. V lost 5 bases to trimming and J lost 6 bases; unmatched junction nucleotides: 3. Each CDR3 protein is one row after TCRdb ran MiXCR on the RT-PCR reads. The table lists a few hundred thousand distinct CDR3 sequences, 12% to 15% of them singletons. In its sample, this clonotype was seen a few times. Its antigen is not identified. Study-wide findings and caveats: It was the authors' suggestion that each seasonal influenza vaccination recruits few new T cells.

The clonotype comes from a man in his forties or fifties who received an inactivated influenza vaccine. The specimen comprised PBMCs from blood, sampled less than 13 days after vaccination. The chain has TRBV12-3 or TRBV12-4 and TRBJ1-2, with 10 bases lining up with TRBD1. The CDR3 DNA is TGTGCCAGCAGTACCGGGACAGGGGATGGCTACACCTTC. This encodes CASSTGTGDGYTF.